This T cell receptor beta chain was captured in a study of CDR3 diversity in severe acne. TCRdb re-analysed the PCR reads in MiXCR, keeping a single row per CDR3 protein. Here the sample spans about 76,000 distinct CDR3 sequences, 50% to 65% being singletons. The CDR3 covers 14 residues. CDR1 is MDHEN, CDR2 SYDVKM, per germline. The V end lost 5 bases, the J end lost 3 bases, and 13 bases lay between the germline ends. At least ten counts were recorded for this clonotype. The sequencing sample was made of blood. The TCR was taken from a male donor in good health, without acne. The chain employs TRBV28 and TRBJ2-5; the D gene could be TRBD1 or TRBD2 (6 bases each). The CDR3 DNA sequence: TGTGCCAGCAGTGCGGGACACTCAAAAGAGACCCAGTACTTC. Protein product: CASSAGHSKETQYF. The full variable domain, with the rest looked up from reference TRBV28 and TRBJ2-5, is DVKVTQSSRYLVKRTGEKVFLECVQDMDHENMFWYRQDPGLGLRLIYFSYDVKMKEKGDIPEGYSVSREKKERFSLILESASTNQTSMYLCASSAGHSKETQYFGPGTRLLVL.